The T cell receptor (beta chain) under discussion was sequenced for a study of spatial heterogeneity in lung cancer. Germline V gene lookup returns CDR1 SGHTA and CDR2 FQGNSA. Deletions cut 5 bases from V and 5 bases from J, with 15 bases between. CDR3 length: 14 amino acids. Time point meaning: sample taken at primary tumor resection. The donor population consisted of roughly 70 patients with untreated, early-stage non-small cell lung cancer. Sequencing was performed on whole RNA extracted from tumor and nontumor lung tissue, or from frozen PBMC, and the material was left unsorted. Of note for this clonotype: What it binds is unknown.

General study points: At resection, ubiquitous expanded tumor TCRs appeared in blood more than at follow-up.

Each CDR3 protein gets one entry after TCRdb re-called the 5' RACE reads with MiXCR. The sample has some 78,000 distinct CDR3 sequences, 8% seen once. The TCR originated in a male donor with early-stage non-small cell lung cancer. The V call is TRBV7-2, the J call TRBJ1-1; no clear D gene. This sample comprised PBMCs, obtained at surgery. CDR3 loop: CASSLNIDLTEAFF. Written as DNA, the CDR3 is TGTGCCAGCAGCCTGAACATAGATTTAACTGAAGCTTTCTTT.